This is a list of T cell receptor beta chains from one sample in a study of response to subunit inactivated influenza vaccine. TCRdb re-called the RT-PCR reads through MiXCR, storing one row per CDR3 protein. The sample includes 430,000 or so distinct CDR3 sequences, roughly 9.8% of them seen just once. Specimen: PBMCs from blood, collected roughly 46 days after vaccination. These receptors were obtained from a man aged 45-65 years who received an inactivated influenza vaccine. The CDR3 runs from the conserved cysteine through the conserved F or W. The size of a clone is reported for some rows only, either as once, few or many, or as a class for expanded clones.

clone size	V gene	J gene	CDR3 protein
-	TRBV28	TRBJ2-7	CASRPSSGGNFYEQYF
few	TRBV12-3/TRBV12-4	TRBJ1-4	CASSLRLQSTNEKLFF
many	TRBV5-6	TRBJ2-1	CASNSYNEQFF
few	TRBV7-2	TRBJ2-7	CASRSSGSYEQYF
-	TRBV9	TRBJ2-7	CASSVSGQSYEQYF
few	TRBV6-2/TRBV6-3	TRBJ2-5	CASTGLARETQYF
few	TRBV29-1	TRBJ2-1	CSVAPGGLAGLFNEQFF
many	TRBV12-3/TRBV12-4	TRBJ2-1	CASSPQGNNNEQFF
many	TRBV12-3/TRBV12-4	TRBJ1-2	CASSLAGQSNGYTF
few	TRBV29-1	TRBJ2-4	CSVELAGVGGIQYF
-	TRBV28	TRBJ1-2	CASYSAGTYGYTF
many	TRBV5-1	TRBJ2-2	CASSLNGRENTGELFF
-	TRBV6-5	TRBJ2-1	CASSGSGNEQFF
few	TRBV29-1	TRBJ2-7	CSVGQIYSYEQYF
many	TRBV12-3/TRBV12-4	TRBJ1-6	CASSQTGSDSPLHF
-	TRBV7-8	TRBJ2-2	CASSFSVNTGELFF
many	TRBV5-1	TRBJ1-5	CASSPTGTQPQHF
few	TRBV5-1	TRBJ2-3	CASSKRSTTDTQYF
few	TRBV12-3/TRBV12-4	TRBJ1-5	CASSVVGNQPQHF
-	TRBV20-1	TRBJ2-3	CSASVGGPGMGQYF
few	TRBV5-1	TRBJ2-3	CASSPSGFTDTQYF
few	TRBV29-1	TRBJ2-7	CSVVENEQYF
many	TRBV5-1	TRBJ1-1	CASSLSGPLNTEAFF
few	TRBV5-1	TRBJ2-2	CASSWRWGSPLFF
few	TRBV6-5	TRBJ2-7	CASSYWGRGEEQYF
many	TRBV7-8	TRBJ2-1	CASSLASGRFNEQFF
-	TRBV15	TRBJ1-2	CATSSPRGAFGYTF
many	TRBV15	TRBJ1-5	CATSPTGNQPQHF
-	TRBV6-2/TRBV6-3	TRBJ2-7	CASSYGEQYF
few	TRBV20-1	TRBJ2-1	CSATQVGLWEQFF
-	TRBV20-1	TRBJ1-1	CSASGQRLSEAFF
once	TRBV11-1	TRBJ2-7	CASSHAGRGPYEQYF
few	TRBV27	TRBJ1-2	CASSVTVNYGYTF
once	TRBV4-1	TRBJ1-6	CASSRSPGGSSPLHF
few	TRBV7-2	TRBJ2-3	CASNIDSGKRADTQYF
many	TRBV21-1	TRBJ2-5	CASSKARAPRETQYF
once	TRBV20-1	TRBJ2-3	CSAIPGQEITDTQYF
many	TRBV5-1	TRBJ2-1	CASTGEAGELNEQFF
few	TRBV12-3/TRBV12-4	TRBJ2-1	CASSLDGGTSYNEQFF
many	TRBV5-5	TRBJ2-5	CASSQGQLQETQYF
many	TRBV6-6	TRBJ2-3	CASIAADTQYF
many	TRBV29-1	TRBJ2-3	CSVESAGARADTQYF
many	TRBV12-3/TRBV12-4	TRBJ1-6	CASSFSGNSPLHF
-	TRBV20-1	TRBJ2-7	CSALPREAYEQYF